This entry features one T cell receptor beta chain sequence. This CDR3 comprises 14 residues. With 4 bases removed from V and 4 bases from J, the gap between germline ends came to 10 bases. The germline CDR1 and CDR2 sequences are MGHDK and SYGVNS. TCRdb used MiXCR to reprocess the RT-PCR reads, holding one entry per CDR3 protein. The sample carries hundreds of thousands of distinct CDR3 sequences, 15% to 18% recorded once. The sample comes from a study of response to subunit inactivated influenza vaccine. V and J are TRBV25-1 and TRBJ1-4; the D gene is possibly TRBD1 (5 bases). This specimen consisted of PBMCs from blood, obtained 11 to 12 days after vaccination. This sequence was found in a man aged 45-65 years who received an inactivated influenza vaccine. The CDR3 spells CASSVPGVNEKLFF. The CDR3 nucleotides are TGTGCCAGCAGTGTACCGGGGGTTAATGAAAAACTGTTTTTT.